Below are 6 T cell receptor beta chains sequenced from a single sample in a study of cytomegalovirus exposure and HLA in healthy donors. With 60 Vbeta and 13 Jbeta primers, the PCR was carried out. Produced via immunoSEQ multiplex PCR; TCRdb's table is partial and in-frame only. The sample includes 200,000 or so clones, 78% of them seen just once. The sample taken for sequencing was PBMCs. Receptor source: a woman aged 30 to 39 in good health and CMV-seropositive.

This rearrangement joins TRBV7-9 to TRBJ1-6, with D possibly being TRBD1 (5 bases). The CDR3 totals 17 residues. Germline lookup yields CDR1 SEHNR and CDR2 FQNEAQ (reference sequence). V dropped 2 bases and J dropped 6 bases, with 17 bases sitting between them. CDR3 loop: CASSLLGQTDFNSPLHF. In DNA, the CDR3 is TGTGCCAGCAGCTTATTGGGGCAGACCGATTTTAATTCACCCCTCCACTTT.

The chain is built from TRBV19 and TRBJ2-5; 8 bases are a match to TRBD2. V was clipped by 5 bases and J by 4 bases; unmatched bases: 3. The CDR3 loop spans 13 amino acids. Germline CDR1 reads LNHDA; CDR2 reads SQIVND (reference sequence). In DNA, the CDR3 is TGTGCCAGTAGTTCGGCGGGAGGAGAGACCCAGTACTTC. Protein sequence: CASSSAGGETQYF.

The chain recombines TRBV15 with TRBJ2-7; no reliable D call. Germline V gene lookup returns CDR1 LNHNV and CDR2 YYDKDF (reference sequence). V lost 0 bases to trimming and J lost 4 bases, with 25 bases between them. The CDR3 is made up of 19 amino acids. CDR3 loop: CATSREIKTPNTQIYEQYF. As DNA, the CDR3 is TGTGCCACCAGCAGAGAAATAAAGACTCCCAATACTCAAATATACGAGCAGTACTTC.

This clone has only a few counts. The rearrangement uses TRBV7-9 and TRBJ2-7; D possibly corresponds to TRBD1 (6 bases). Looked up from germline, CDR1 is SEHNR and CDR2 is FQNEAQ (reference sequence). There are 13 residues in the CDR3. Deletions cut 5 bases from V and 3 bases from J, with 11 bases between. The CDR3 sequence: CASSRTEDYEQYF. CDR3 coding DNA: TGTGCCAGCAGCAGGACAGAGGACTACGAGCAGTACTTC.

This chain links TRBV6-5 with TRBJ1-1, with no clear D. Trimming removed 2 bases at V and 1 base at J, with 14 bases between. The CDR3 has 16 amino acids. Germline V gene data show CDR1 as MNHEY and CDR2 as SVGAGI. CDR3 in DNA: TGTGCCAGCAGTTACATTTTCTCCGGAGCGAACACTGAAGCTTTCTTT. Translation gives CASSYIFSGANTEAFF.

This clone was counted only a few times. This rearrangement joins TRBV29-1 to TRBJ2-3; a weak D match, TRBD1 (6 bases). This CDR3 contains 18 residues. Deletions cut 2 bases from V and 2 bases from J, with 23 bases between. Germline CDR1 and CDR2: SQVTM and ANQGSEA. For the CDR3, the DNA is TGCAGCGTTGAAATTGGGCCCCTTGGGCAGGGGCACACAGATACGCAGTATTTT. This codes for CSVEIGPLGQGHTDTQYF.